This T cell receptor beta chain was recovered during a study of CD4+ T cells in melanoma. Germline assignment: CDR1 SGHKS and CDR2 YYEKEE (reference sequence). This CDR3 has 16 residues. V lost 4 bases, J lost 3 bases, and 19 bases lay in between. The assay was immunoSEQ multiplex PCR, and TCRdb's table has in-frame clones only and misses some. Altogether 7,500 to 9,500 clones are present, 60% to 75% being singletons, with the ten largest covering over 15%. The specimen was cells from a culture (not recorded whether cultured in vitro). The sequence derives from a human donor with melanoma. The genes are TRBV5-5 and TRBJ1-2; possible D gene TRBD1, 5 bases. CDR3 protein: CASSLASTGRYYGYTF. The DNA of the CDR3 is TGTGCCAGCAGCCTAGCCTCAACGGGGCGTTACTATGGCTACACCTTC.